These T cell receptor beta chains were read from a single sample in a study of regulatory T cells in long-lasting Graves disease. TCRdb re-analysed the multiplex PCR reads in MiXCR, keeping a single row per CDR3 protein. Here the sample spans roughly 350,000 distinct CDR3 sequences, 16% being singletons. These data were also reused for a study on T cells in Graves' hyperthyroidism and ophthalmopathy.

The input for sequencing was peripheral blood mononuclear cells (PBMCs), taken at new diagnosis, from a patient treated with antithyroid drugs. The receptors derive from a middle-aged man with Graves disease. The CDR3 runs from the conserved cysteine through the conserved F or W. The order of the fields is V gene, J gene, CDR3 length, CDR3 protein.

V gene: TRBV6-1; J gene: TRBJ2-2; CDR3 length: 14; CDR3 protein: CASSEGITAGELFF
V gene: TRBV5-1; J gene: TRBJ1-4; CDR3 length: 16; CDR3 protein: CASSLGIQGPGEKLFF
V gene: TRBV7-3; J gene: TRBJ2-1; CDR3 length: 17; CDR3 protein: CASSLRGGAGYVDEQFF
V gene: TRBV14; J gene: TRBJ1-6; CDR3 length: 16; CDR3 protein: CASNQDPRRRNSPLHF
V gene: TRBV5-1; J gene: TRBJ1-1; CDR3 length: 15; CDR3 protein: CASSLMRLRDTEAFF
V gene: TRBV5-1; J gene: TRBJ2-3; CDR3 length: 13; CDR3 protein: CASSLEAGDTQYF
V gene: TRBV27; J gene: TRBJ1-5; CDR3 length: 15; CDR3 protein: CASSSGQPGNQPQHF
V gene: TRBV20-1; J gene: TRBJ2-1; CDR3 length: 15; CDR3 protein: CSAGGSGRVGNEQFF
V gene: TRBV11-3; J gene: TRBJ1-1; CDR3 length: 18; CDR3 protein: CATTLGPDRGPRNTEAFF
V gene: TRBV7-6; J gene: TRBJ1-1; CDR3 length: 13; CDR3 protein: CASSLQENTEAFF
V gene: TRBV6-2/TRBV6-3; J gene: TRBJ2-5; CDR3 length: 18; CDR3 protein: CASSYTFTSGGHTETQYF
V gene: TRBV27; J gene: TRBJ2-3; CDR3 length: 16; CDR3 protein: CASSSLARGGPDTQYF
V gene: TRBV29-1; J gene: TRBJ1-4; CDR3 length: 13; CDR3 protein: CSVTGSPNEKLFF
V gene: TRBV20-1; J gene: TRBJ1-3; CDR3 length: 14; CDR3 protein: CSARDQVSGNTIYF
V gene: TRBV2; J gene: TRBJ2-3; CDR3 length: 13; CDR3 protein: CASSAYSTDTQYF
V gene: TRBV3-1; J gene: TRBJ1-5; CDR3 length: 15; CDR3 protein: CASSQSQLGYQPQHF
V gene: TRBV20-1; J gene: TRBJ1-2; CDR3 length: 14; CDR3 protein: CSARPDRGNYGYTF
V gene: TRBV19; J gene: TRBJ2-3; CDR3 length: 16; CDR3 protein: CASSDPGQGRSDTQYF
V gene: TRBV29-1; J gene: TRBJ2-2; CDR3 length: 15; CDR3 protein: CSVESGLANTGELFF
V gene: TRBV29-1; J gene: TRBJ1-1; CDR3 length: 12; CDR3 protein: CSVVSGWTEAFF
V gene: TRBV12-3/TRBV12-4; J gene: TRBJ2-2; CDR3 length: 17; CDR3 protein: CASSRRTSGDYTGELFF
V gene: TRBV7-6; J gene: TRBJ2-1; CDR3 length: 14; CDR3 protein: CASSSGASYNEQFF
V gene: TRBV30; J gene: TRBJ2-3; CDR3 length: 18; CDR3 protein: CTWSVLKPQRGVTDTQYF
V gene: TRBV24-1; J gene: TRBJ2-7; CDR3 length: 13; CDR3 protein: CATSDSGRREQYF
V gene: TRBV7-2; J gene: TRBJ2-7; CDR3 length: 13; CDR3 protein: CASSASVPYEQYF
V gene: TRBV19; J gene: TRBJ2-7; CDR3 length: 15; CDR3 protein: CASSISGTGSYEQYF
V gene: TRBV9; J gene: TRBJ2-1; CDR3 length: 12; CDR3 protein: CASSPSFYEQFF
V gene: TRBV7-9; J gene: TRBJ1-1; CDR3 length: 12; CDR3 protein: CAVTAYDTEAFF
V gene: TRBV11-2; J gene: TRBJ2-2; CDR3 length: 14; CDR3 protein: CASSLNPGAGELFF
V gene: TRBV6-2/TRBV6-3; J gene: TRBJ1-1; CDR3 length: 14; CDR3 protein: CASKGTGVNTEAFF
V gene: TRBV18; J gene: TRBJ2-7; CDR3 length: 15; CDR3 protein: CASSRRQGQMGEQYF
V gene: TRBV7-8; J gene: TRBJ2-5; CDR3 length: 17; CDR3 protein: CASNYLRLGISKETQYF
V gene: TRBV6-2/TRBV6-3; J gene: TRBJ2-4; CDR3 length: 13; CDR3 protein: CASSAGLRNIQYF
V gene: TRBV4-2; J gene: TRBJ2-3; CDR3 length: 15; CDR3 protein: CASSQQLLATDTQYF
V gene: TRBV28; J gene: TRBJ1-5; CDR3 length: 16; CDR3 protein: CASRKGRGPGNQPQHF
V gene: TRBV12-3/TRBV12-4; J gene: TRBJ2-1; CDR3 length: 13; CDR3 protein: CASRTGLADEQFF
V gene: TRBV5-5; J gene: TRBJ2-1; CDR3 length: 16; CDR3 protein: CASSLVTGAGSNEQFF
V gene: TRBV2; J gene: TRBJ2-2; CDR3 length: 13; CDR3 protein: CASSESVSGELFF
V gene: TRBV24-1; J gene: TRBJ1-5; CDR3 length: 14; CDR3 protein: CATSPGQVLQPQHF
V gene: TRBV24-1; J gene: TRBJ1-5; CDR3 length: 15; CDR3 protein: CATSDAGTGRGTQHF
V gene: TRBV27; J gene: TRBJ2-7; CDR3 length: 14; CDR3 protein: CASSFNWESYEQYF
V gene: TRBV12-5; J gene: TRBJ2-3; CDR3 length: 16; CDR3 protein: CASGLVLDRGEPTQYF
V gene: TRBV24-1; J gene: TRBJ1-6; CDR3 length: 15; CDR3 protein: CATSETRSLNSPLHF
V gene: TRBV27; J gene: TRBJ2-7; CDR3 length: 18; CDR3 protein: CASSLYALSTGKIHEQYF
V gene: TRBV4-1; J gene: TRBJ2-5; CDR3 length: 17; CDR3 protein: CASSQGLAGGDQETQYF
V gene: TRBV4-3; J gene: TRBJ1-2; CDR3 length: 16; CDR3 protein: CAGSQIRGGGYDGYTF
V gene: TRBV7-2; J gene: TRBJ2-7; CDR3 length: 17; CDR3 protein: CASSLGDSLYVSYEQYF